Below, 27 T cell receptor beta chains from the same sample are listed, as sequenced in a study of OX40 agonist ivuxolimab in advanced cancers. The repertoire was sequenced with immunoSEQ multiplex PCR; TCRdb's copy has only in-frame clones and lacks some. The sample includes 50,000 to 65,000 clones, around 92% seen only once; the top ten take around 15%. This specimen consisted of CD4+ or CD8+ T cells sorted from blood, obtained in a trial of the OX40 agonist ivuxolimab. Every receptor here comes from an adult with an advanced solid tumor such as melanoma, head and neck, liver or kidney cancer.

The rearrangement uses TRBV6-5 and TRBJ2-3, with 10 bases aligning to TRBD2. Germline loops: CDR1 MNHEY, CDR2 SVGAGI. Trimming at V came to 6 bases and at J to 4 bases, leaving 7 bases not matched to a gene. This CDR3 region has 15 residues. The CDR3 is CASRLAGRNPDTQYF. In DNA, the CDR3 is TGTGCCAGCAGACTAGCGGGGAGAAATCCAGATACGCAGTATTTT.

This clone was counted once. The V and J genes are TRBV5-1 and TRBJ2-1; D remains ambiguous. V lost 5 bases, J lost 4 bases, and 7 bases lay in between. CDR1 and CDR2 (germline): SGHRS, YFSETQ. The CDR3 spans 12 residues. CDR3 protein: CASRTGYNEQFF. The CDR3 DNA reads as TGCGCCAGCAGAACCGGATACAATGAGCAGTTCTTC. Variable domain in full (rest from reference TRBV5-1 and TRBJ2-1): KAGVTQTPRYLIKTRGQQVTLSCSPISGHRSVSWYQQTPGQGLQFLFEYFSETQRNKGNFPGRFSGRQFSNSRSEMNVSTLELGDSALYLCASRTGYNEQFFGPGTRLTVL.

The gene calls are TRBV7-9 and TRBJ1-1; 10 bases map to TRBD1. J lost 4 bases, V lost 8 bases, and 4 bases had no gene match. This CDR3 has 13 residues. CDR1 and CDR2 (germline): SEHNR, FQNEAQ (reference sequence). CDR3 sequence: CASADRGLTEAFF. The CDR3 region has the DNA TGTGCCAGCGCCGACAGGGGGCTCACTGAAGCTTTCTTT.

The chain couples TRBV6-5 to TRBJ2-7, with D perhaps matching TRBD1 (5 bases). V dropped 4 bases and J dropped 0 bases, with 10 bases sitting between them. The CDR3 extends over 14 amino acids. The germline gives CDR1 MNHEY, CDR2 SVGAGI. The CDR3 loop reads CASSFQGLSYEQYF. The CDR3 DNA follows: TGTGCCAGCAGTTTCCAGGGCCTCTCCTACGAGCAGTACTTC.

Sample share makes this clone hyperexpanded. This sequence joins TRBV10-1 and TRBJ1-6; unclear D gene. Germline V gene data show CDR1 as WNHNN and CDR2 as SYGVQD (reference sequence). The CDR3 runs to 14 residues. V gave up 5 bases and J gave up 5 bases, with 10 bases separating them. DNA for the CDR3: TGCGCCAGCAGTAACGGACCTAATAATTCACCCCTCCACTTT. This translates into CASSNGPNNSPLHF.

This chain links TRBV7-8 with TRBJ2-1, with TRBD2 matching 11 bases. The CDR3 is 21 residues long. Germline values: CDR1 SGHVS, CDR2 FQNEAQ. V lost 1 base to trimming and J lost 1 base; unmatched junction nucleotides: 15. Written as DNA, the CDR3 is TGTGCCAGCAGCTTAGGAGGGGCGCGGATAGCGGGAGGGCCGTCCTACAATGAGCAGTTCTTC. This codes for CASSLGGARIAGGPSYNEQFF.

The chain is built from TRBV7-3 and TRBJ2-5; D is tentatively TRBD1 or TRBD2 (5 bases each). In germline, CDR1 is SGHTA, CDR2 FQGTGA. There are 16 residues in the CDR3. Trimming took 5 bases from V and 5 from J, leaving 21 bases between them. The CDR3 loop is CASSPEGPAERETQYF. The CDR3, as DNA: TGTGCCAGCAGCCCCGAGGGACCTGCGGAAAGGGAGACCCAGTACTTC.

This chain joins TRBV4-1 and TRBJ2-3; D remains unclear. The germline CDR1 and CDR2 sequences are MGHRA and YSYEKL. CDR3 length equals 21 residues. V was pared by 0 bases and J by 0 bases, with 25 bases between. The CDR3 spells CASSQDIPPYGGYTSTDTQYF. The CDR3 DNA follows: TGCGCCAGCAGCCAAGATATCCCACCGTATGGCGGATACACTAGCACAGATACGCAGTATTTT.

The rearrangement links TRBV2 to TRBJ1-2, with D uncertain. The CDR3 has 11 residues. The V gene's germline CDR1 is SNHLY and CDR2 FYNNEI. The ends were cut back, 5 bases at V and 8 bases at J, with 9 bases in the middle. The chain's CDR3 is CASSPIYGYTF. CDR3 nucleotide sequence: TGTGCCAGCAGTCCTATTTACGGCTACACCTTC.

V is TRBV4-1 and J is TRBJ2-1; 10 nucleotides align to TRBD2. This CDR3 is built from 17 residues. Unmatched junction bases numbered 7, after V lost 0 bases and J lost 5 bases. In germline, CDR1 is MGHRA, CDR2 YSYEKL. The DNA for the CDR3 is TGCGCCAGCAGCCAAGAAGAGGCTAGCGGGAGCAACAATGAGCAGTTCTTC. Protein product: CASSQEEASGSNNEQFF.

J is TRBJ2-3 and V is TRBV7-8; 15 bases agree with TRBD2. The V gene end was trimmed by 4 bases and the J gene end by 2 bases; junction bases not matched to a gene: 4. Germline lookup yields CDR1 SGHVS and CDR2 FQNEAQ. CDR3 length: 17 amino acids. In DNA form, the CDR3 reads TGTGCCAGCAGCTACGGGACTAGCGGGAGGATCACAGATACGCAGTATTTT. Protein: CASSYGTSGRITDTQYF.

About this clone: One junction end does not reproduce the germline sequence, and a read error may be involved. Here the CDR3 reads CASSIAGQGLNTEAFF. The CDR3 bases are TGTGCCAGCAGCATAGCGGGACAGGGGCTGAACACTGAAGCTTTCTTT. The chain joins TRBV7-9 to TRBJ1-1; 10 bases line up with TRBD1. The germline CDR1 and CDR2 sequences are SEHNR and FQNEAQ (reference sequence). CDR3 length: 16 residues.

This chain connects TRBV27 to TRBJ2-7; TRBD2 matches 7 bases. With V trimmed by 5 bases and J by 4 bases, 8 bases remained unmatched. The CDR3 is 14 residues long. Germline V gene sequence: CDR1 MNHEY, CDR2 SMNVEV (reference sequence). The CDR3 DNA follows: TGTGCCAGCAGTCCGGGGGGTCAGGGATACGAGCAGTACTTC. Translating gives CASSPGGQGYEQYF.

This chain connects TRBV11-2 to TRBJ1-5; D gene unclear. The V end lost 2 bases, the J end lost 5 bases, and 16 bases lay between the germline ends. Per germline, CDR1 SGHAT and CDR2 FQNNGV. The CDR3 contains 16 residues. CDR3 nucleotides: TGTGCCAGCAGCTTATCTGCAGGCGTGGCAGATCAGCCCCAGCATTTT. Its translation: CASSLSAGVADQPQHF. The full variable domain, its missing parts supplied by reference TRBV11-2 and TRBJ1-5, is EAGVAQSPRYKIIEKRQSVAFWCNPISGHATLYWYQQILGQGPKLLIQFQNNGVVDDSQLPKDRFSAERLKGVDSTLKIQPAKLEDSAVYLCASSLSAGVADQPQHFGDGTRLSIL.

J is TRBJ2-1 and V is TRBV19; 8 bases agree with TRBD2. Germline-derived CDR1 and CDR2 are LNHDA and SQIVND (reference sequence). This CDR3 region has 16 residues. Germline trimming cut 3 bases from V and 2 bases from J; bases unmatched to any gene: 6. CDR3 DNA: TGTGCCAGTAGTATCACCGGGACTAGGGCCTACAATGAGCAGTTCTTC. Translation: CASSITGTRAYNEQFF.

This clone has a single count. The CDR3 sequence is CASSPEAGDYGYTF. Written as DNA, the CDR3 is TGCGCCAGCAGCCCGGAGGCAGGGGACTATGGCTACACCTTC. The chain employs TRBV5-1 and TRBJ1-2, with D possibly TRBD1 on 6 matching bases. With 4 bases removed from V and 3 bases from J, the gap between germline ends came to 13 bases. This CDR3 is 14 amino acids long. The germline V gene has CDR1 SGHRS and CDR2 YFSETQ.

The chain carries TRBV2 and TRBJ2-7; TRBD2 matches at 8 bases. J was trimmed by 0 bases and V by 4 bases; bases with no gene match: 2. Germline lookup yields CDR1 SNHLY and CDR2 FYNNEI. The CDR3 extends over 14 amino acids. DNA for the CDR3: TGTGCCAGCAGTGGTACTAGCGGCTCCTACGAGCAGTACTTC. It specifies CASSGTSGSYEQYF.

The chain couples TRBV4-1 to TRBJ2-7, with TRBD2 as a possible D gene (5 bases). The germline V gene has CDR1 MGHRA and CDR2 YSYEKL. The V end was cut by 1 base, the J end by 3 bases, with 10 bases between. There are 14 residues in the CDR3. As DNA, the CDR3 is TGCGCCAGCAGCCAAGGTACGGGAATCTACGAGCAGTACTTC. It codes for CASSQGTGIYEQYF.

The rearrangement links TRBV4-1 to TRBJ1-1; 7 bases are shared with TRBD1. Germline V gene lookup returns CDR1 MGHRA and CDR2 YSYEKL. Trimming cost V 4 bases and J 0 bases; bases outside gene matches: 11. The CDR3 extends over 17 amino acids. The CDR3 sequence is CASSLPLQGPMNTEAFF. CDR3 DNA sequence: TGCGCCAGCAGCCTGCCATTACAGGGGCCAATGAACACTGAAGCTTTCTTT.

The CDR3 region is CASSFYGGPQHF. The CDR3, as DNA: TGTGCCAGCAGCTTCTACGGGGGGCCCCAGCATTTT. The chain recombines TRBV5-4 with TRBJ1-5; TRBD1 might be the D (5 bases). The CDR3 contains 12 residues. The germline V gene has CDR1 SGHNT and CDR2 YYREEE (reference sequence). The V gene lost 2 bases and the J gene lost 9 bases, with 9 bases spanning the gap.

The V and J genes are TRBV12-5 and TRBJ1-5; the D gene is possibly TRBD1 (6 bases). This CDR3 spans 16 amino acids. Germline CDR1 reads LGHNT; CDR2 reads FRNRAP. V shed 2 bases and J shed 3 bases, with 14 bases lying between them. CDR3 sequence reads: CASGLNGQITNQPQHF. As DNA, the CDR3 is TGTGCTAGTGGTTTGAACGGACAGATAACCAATCAGCCCCAGCATTTT.

This chain connects TRBV5-1 to TRBJ2-5; 11 nucleotides match TRBD2. The ends lost 2 bases at V and 1 base at J; junction bases unmatched: 4. The CDR3 has 16 residues. From germline, CDR1 is SGHRS and CDR2 YFSETQ. The CDR3 DNA reads as TGCGCCAGCAGCTTAGCTCTAGCGGGGGGCCAAGAGACCCAGTACTTC. Translation gives CASSLALAGGQETQYF.

The rearrangement uses TRBV4-1 and TRBJ2-1; TRBD2 matches at 8 bases. The CDR3 covers 16 residues. The germline V gene encodes CDR1 MGHRA and CDR2 YSYEKL. V lost 5 bases, J lost 5 bases, and 11 bases stayed unmatched. The CDR3 DNA follows: TGCGCCAGCAGCTTTCGGGGGGGGGTAGAGGACAATGAGCAGTTCTTC. Its protein is CASSFRGGVEDNEQFF.

The rearrangement uses TRBV6-1 and TRBJ1-1; 8 nucleotides match TRBD1. The CDR3 consists of 16 residues. J lost 5 bases, V lost 4 bases, and 12 bases had no gene match. Germline V CDR1 and CDR2: MNHNS, SASEGT. The CDR3 DNA sequence: TGTGCCAGCAGTGTCTGGGCAGGGGGCTCGGGAACTGAAGCTTTCTTT. Its translation: CASSVWAGGSGTEAFF.

V usage is TRBV6-5 and J usage is TRBJ2-2, with D possibly matching TRBD2 (5 bases). Deletions cut 2 bases from V and 0 bases from J, with 10 bases between. The germline V gene has CDR1 MNHEY and CDR2 SVGAGI. The CDR3 runs 16 residues. CDR3 in DNA: TGTGCCAGCAGTTACGCGGCTAGCTCGAACACCGGGGAGCTGTTTTTT. As protein: CASSYAASSNTGELFF.

This clone was counted a single time. The genes are TRBV19 and TRBJ2-6; TRBD1 agrees at 11 bases. The trim removed 5 bases at V and 2 bases at J, leaving 2 bases unmatched. The germline gives CDR1 LNHDA, CDR2 SQIVND (reference sequence). The CDR3 consists of 16 residues. The CDR3 bases are TGTGCCAGTAGTGCGGACAGGGGGCCTGGGGCCAACGTCCTGACTTTC. This translates into CASSADRGPGANVLTF.

The chain links TRBV13 to TRBJ2-7; maybe TRBD1 (5 bases). Germline values: CDR1 PRHDT, CDR2 FYEKMQ (reference sequence). The CDR3 is 12 amino acids. Trimming removed 5 bases at V and 3 bases at J, with 8 bases between. CDR3 bases: TGTGCCAGCAGCAAGGGGTACTACGAGCAGTACTTC. Protein product: CASSKGYYEQYF.